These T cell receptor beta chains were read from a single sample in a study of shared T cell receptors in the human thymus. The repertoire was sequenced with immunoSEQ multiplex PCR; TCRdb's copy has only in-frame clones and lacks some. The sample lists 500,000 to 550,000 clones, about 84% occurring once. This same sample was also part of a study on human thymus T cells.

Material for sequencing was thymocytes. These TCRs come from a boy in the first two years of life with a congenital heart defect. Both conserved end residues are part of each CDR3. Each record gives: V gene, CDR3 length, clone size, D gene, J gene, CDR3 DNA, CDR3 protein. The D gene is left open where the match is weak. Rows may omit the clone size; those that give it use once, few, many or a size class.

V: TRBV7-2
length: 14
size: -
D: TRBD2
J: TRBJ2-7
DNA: TGTGCCAGCAGCTTCCGGCCTAGCGGCCACGAGCAGTACTTC
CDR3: CASSFRPSGHEQYF

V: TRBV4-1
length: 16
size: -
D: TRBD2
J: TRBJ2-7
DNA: TGCGCCAGCAGCCACTCCGTAGGGACTAGCGGGAGACCCCAGTACTTC
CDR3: CASSHSVGTSGRPQYF

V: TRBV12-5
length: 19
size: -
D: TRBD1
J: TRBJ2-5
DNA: TGTGCTAGTGGGGAACGTCGGACAGGTCAAAGGAGTAACCAAGAGACCCAGTACTTC
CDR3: CASGERRTGQRSNQETQYF

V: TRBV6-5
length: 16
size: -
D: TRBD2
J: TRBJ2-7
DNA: TGTGCCAGCAGTTACGGGATGGCGGGAGGGCCCCACGAGCAGTACTTC
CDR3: CASSYGMAGGPHEQYF

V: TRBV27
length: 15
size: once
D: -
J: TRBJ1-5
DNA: TGTGCCAGCAGACGGACAGTCACAGGCAATCAGCCCCAGCATTTT
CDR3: CASRRTVTGNQPQHF

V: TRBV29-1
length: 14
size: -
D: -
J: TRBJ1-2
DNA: TGCAGCGTTGCCCCCGGGGAGGCAGTCTATGGCTACACCTTC
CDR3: CSVAPGEAVYGYTF

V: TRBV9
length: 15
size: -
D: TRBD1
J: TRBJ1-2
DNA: TGTGCCAGCAGCCCGCCCGGGACAGGGGGCTGTGGCTACACCTTC
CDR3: CASSPPGTGGCGYTF

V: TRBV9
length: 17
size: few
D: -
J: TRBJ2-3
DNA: TGTGCCAGCAGCGTAGGGGGAGGTGTAGGGGGCGAAGATACGCAGTATTTT
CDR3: CASSVGGGVGGEDTQYF

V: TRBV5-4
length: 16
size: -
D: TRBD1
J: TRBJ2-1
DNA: TGTGCCAGCAGCTTTGGGACAGGGAGCTCCTACAATGAGCAGTTCTTC
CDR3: CASSFGTGSSYNEQFF

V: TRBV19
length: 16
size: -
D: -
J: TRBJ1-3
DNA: TGTGCCAGTGGAGGACAGCTATCCTCCTCTGGAAACACCATATATTTT
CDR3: CASGGQLSSSGNTIYF

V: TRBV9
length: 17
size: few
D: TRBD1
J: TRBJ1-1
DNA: TGTGCCAGCAGCGTATCCCTCATGACAGGGGATCACACTGAAGCTTTCTTT
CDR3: CASSVSLMTGDHTEAFF

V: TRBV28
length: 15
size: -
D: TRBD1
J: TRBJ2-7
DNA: TGTGCCAGCAGTTCTTGGGACAGGGGTTTACGGTGGCAGTACTTC
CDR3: CASSSWDRGLRWQYF

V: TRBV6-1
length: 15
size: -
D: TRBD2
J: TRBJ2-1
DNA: TGTGCCAGCAGTGAACGGGAGGGCCTCTACAATGAGCAGTTCTTC
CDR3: CASSEREGLYNEQFF

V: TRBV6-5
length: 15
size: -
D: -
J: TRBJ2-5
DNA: TGTGCCAGCAGTTACTCGCGGGGGCCCCGGGAGACCCAGTACTTC
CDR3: CASSYSRGPRETQYF

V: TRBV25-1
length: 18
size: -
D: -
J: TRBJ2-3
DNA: TGTGCCAGCAGTGCCCCCCGTGGTCCCGGGAAGGGTACAGATACGCAGTATTTT
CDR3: CASSAPRGPGKGTDTQYF

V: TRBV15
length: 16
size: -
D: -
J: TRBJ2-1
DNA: TGTGCCACCAGCAGGGGCACCACGACACGACGCGATGAGCAGTTCTTC
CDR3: CATSRGTTTRRDEQFF

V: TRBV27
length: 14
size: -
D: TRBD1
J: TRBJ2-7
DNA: TGTGCCAGCAGCCTCGGACAGGGTAGATACGAGCAGTACTTC
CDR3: CASSLGQGRYEQYF

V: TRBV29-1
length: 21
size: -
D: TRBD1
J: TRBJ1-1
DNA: TGCAGCGTTGAAGAAAATCCTCTAAGGACAGGGGCTAAGTGGATGAACACTGAAGCTTTCTTT
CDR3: CSVEENPLRTGAKWMNTEAFF

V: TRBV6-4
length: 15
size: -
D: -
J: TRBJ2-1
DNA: TGTGCCAGCAGTGATCCCACGGACAGCAACAATGAGCAGTTCTTC
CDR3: CASSDPTDSNNEQFF

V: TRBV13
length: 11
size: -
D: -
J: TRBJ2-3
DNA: TGTGCCAGCAGCTTTAGCGATACGCAGTATTTT
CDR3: CASSFSDTQYF

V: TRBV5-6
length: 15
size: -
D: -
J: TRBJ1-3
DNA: TGTGCCAGCAGCTTTAACAGGTCATCTGGAAACACCATATATTTT
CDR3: CASSFNRSSGNTIYF

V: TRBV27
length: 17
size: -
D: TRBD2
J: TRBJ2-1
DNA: TGTGCCAGCAGTCCTCTAGCGGGAGGGGCCTCCTACAATGAGCAGTTCTTC
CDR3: CASSPLAGGASYNEQFF

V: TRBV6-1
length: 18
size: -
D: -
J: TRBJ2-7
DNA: TGTGCCAGCAGTGAACGAAAAAAGGGGGGGGCCGCCCGGGACGAGCAGTACTTC
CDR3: CASSERKKGGAARDEQYF

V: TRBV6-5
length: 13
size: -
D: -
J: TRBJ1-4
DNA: TGTGCCAGCAGTCCTAAGGGACTGTTGGGACTGTTTTTT
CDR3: CASSPKGLLGLFF

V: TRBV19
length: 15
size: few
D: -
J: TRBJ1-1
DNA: TGTGCCAGTAGTGCCCGCCAGGACTACAACACTGAAGCTTTCTTT
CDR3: CASSARQDYNTEAFF

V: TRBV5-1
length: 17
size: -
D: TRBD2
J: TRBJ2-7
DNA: TGCGCCAGCAGCGCCGGGACTAGCGGGAGTCCCTCCTACGAGCAGTACTTC
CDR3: CASSAGTSGSPSYEQYF

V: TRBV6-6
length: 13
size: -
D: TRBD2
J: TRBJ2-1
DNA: TGTGCCAGCTCCCCACTAGCGAACAATGAGCAGTTCTTC
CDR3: CASSPLANNEQFF

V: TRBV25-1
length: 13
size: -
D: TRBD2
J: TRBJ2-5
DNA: TGTGCCAGCAGTACCGCTAGCGGTCAGGCCCAGTACTTC
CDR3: CASSTASGQAQYF

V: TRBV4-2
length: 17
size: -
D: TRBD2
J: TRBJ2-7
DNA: TGTGCCAGCAGCCAAGTACTAGCGGGAGCTTCATCCTACGAGCAGTACTTC
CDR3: CASSQVLAGASSYEQYF

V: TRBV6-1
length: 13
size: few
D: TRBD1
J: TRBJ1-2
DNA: TGTGCCAGCAGCGTCGGGACAGACGATGGCTACACCTTC
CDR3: CASSVGTDDGYTF

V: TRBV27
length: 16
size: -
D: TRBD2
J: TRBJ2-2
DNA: TGTGCCAGCAGTTTATCCCGGCGGGAGAAGACCGGGGAGCTGTTTTTT
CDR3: CASSLSRREKTGELFF

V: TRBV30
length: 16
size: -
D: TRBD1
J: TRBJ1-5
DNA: TGTGCCTGGAGTGTCGGGGACAGGGGCCAGAATCAGCCCCAGCATTTT
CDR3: CAWSVGDRGQNQPQHF

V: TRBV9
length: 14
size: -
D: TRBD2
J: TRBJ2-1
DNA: TGTGCCAGCAGCTACTGGACTAGCAGCAATGAGCAGTTCTTC
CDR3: CASSYWTSSNEQFF

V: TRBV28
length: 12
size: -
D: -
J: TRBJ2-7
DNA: TGTGCCAGCAGTTTGGGCCGCTACGAGCAGTACTTC
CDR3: CASSLGRYEQYF

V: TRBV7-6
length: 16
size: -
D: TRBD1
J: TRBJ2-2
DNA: TGTGCCAGCAGCTTAGTTGGACAGGGAGGTACCGGGGAGCTGTTTTTT
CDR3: CASSLVGQGGTGELFF

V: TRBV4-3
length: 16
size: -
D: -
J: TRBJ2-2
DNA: TGCGCCAGCAGCCAATCTCGGTTTGCGAACACCGGGGAGCTGTTTTTT
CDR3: CASSQSRFANTGELFF

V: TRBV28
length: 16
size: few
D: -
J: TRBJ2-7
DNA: TGTGCCAGCAGTGCGACGGGTCCCGATTGCTCCTACGAGCAGTACTTC
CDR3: CASSATGPDCSYEQYF

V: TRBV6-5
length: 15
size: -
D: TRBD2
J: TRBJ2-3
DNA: TGTGCCAGCAGTTCCCTAGCGGACTTCACAGATACGCAGTATTTT
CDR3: CASSSLADFTDTQYF

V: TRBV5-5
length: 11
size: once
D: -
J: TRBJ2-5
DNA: TGTGCCAGCGGCCGCCTGGAGACCCAGTACTTC
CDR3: CASGRLETQYF

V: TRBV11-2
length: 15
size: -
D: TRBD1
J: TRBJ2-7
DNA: TGTGCCAGCAACCTCCGGGACAGGGGACTGAGCGAGCAGTACTTC
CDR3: CASNLRDRGLSEQYF

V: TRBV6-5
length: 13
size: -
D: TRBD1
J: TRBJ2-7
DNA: TGTGCCAGCAGGAACAGGGGAGAGGGCGAGCAGTACTTC
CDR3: CASRNRGEGEQYF

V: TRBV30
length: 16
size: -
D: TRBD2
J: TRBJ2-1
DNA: TGTGCCTGGAAAGGGGTAGCGGGAGGGCCGGGAAATGAGCAGTTCTTC
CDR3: CAWKGVAGGPGNEQFF

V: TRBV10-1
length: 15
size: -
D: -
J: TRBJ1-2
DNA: TGCGCCAGCAGTGAGGACGGGACACCGGAGGCTGGCTACACCTTC
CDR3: CASSEDGTPEAGYTF

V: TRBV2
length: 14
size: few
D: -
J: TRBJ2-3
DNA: TGTGCCAGCAGTGAAAATACTAGCACAGATACGCAGTATTTT
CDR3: CASSENTSTDTQYF

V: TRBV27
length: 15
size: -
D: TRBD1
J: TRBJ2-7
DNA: TGTGCCAGCAGTTTATCCTCAGGGGGCGAATACGAGCAGTACTTC
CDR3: CASSLSSGGEYEQYF

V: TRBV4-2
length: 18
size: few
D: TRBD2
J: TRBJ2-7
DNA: TGTGCCAGCAGCCAGAAGCTCCGGACTAGCGGTTCCAGGTACGAGCAGTACTTC
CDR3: CASSQKLRTSGSRYEQYF